This T cell receptor beta chain appears in the sequencing data of a study of control samples from healthy donors and cancer patients. Germline loops: CDR1 SGHRS, CDR2 YFSETQ. This CDR3 is 16 amino acids long. Unmatched junction bases numbered 8, after V lost 4 bases and J lost 2 bases. Clones were sequenced by immunoSEQ multiplex PCR, and TCRdb holds only the in-frame ones, with some missing. Here the sample spans some 76,000 clones, about nine tenths being singletons. The sample taken for sequencing was PBMCs. The clonotype comes from a man aged 55 to 70 with lung cancer. This rearrangement joins TRBV5-1 to TRBJ2-5; 10 nucleotides match TRBD2. The CDR3: CASSPQLAGTQETQYF. CDR3 sequence (DNA): TGCGCCAGCAGCCCACAACTAGCGGGGACTCAAGAGACCCAGTACTTC. Full variable domain (remainder filled in from reference TRBV5-1 and TRBJ2-5): KAGVTQTPRYLIKTRGQQVTLSCSPISGHRSVSWYQQTPGQGLQFLFEYFSETQRNKGNFPGRFSGRQFSNSRSEMNVSTLELGDSALYLCASSPQLAGTQETQYFGPGTRLLVL.